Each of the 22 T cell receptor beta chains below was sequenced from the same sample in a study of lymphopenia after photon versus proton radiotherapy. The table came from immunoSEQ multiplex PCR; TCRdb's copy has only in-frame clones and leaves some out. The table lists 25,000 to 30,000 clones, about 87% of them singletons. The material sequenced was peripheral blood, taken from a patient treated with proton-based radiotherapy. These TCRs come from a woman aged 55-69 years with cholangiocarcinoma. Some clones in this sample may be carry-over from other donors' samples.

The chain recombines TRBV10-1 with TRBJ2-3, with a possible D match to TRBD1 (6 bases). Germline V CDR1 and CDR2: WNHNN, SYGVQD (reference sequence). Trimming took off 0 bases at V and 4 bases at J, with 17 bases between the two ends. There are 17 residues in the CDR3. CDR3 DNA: TGCGCCAGCAGTGAGTCGTATTCAGGGGAGCTAGCAGATACGCAGTATTTT. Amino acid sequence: CASSESYSGELADTQYF.

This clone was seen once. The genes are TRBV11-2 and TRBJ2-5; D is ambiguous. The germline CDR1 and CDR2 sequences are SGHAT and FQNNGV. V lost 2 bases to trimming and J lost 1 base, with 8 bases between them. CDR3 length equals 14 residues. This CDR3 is CASSLIEVQETQYF. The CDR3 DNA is TGTGCCAGCAGCTTAATTGAAGTCCAAGAGACCCAGTACTTC.

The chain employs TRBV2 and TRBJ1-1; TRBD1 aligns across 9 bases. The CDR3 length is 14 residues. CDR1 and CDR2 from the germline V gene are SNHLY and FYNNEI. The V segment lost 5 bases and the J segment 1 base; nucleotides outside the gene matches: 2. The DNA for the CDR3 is TGTGCCAGCAGTAAGGGACAGGGGAACACTGAAGCTTTCTTT. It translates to CASSKGQGNTEAFF.

The CDR3 nucleotides are TGTGCCAGCATAGCCAGGGTAGCTGGGGCCAACGTCCTGACTTTC. Translating gives CASIARVAGANVLTF. This chain uses TRBV28 with TRBJ2-6; D is possibly TRBD1 (5 bases). Deletions cut 7 bases from V and 2 bases from J, with 12 bases between. The CDR3 has 15 amino acids. From germline, CDR1 is MDHEN and CDR2 SYDVKM. Based on the CDR3 plus reference TRBV28 and TRBJ2-6, the full variable domain is DVKVTQSSRYLVKRTGEKVFLECVQDMDHENMFWYRQDPGLGLRLIYFSYDVKMKEKGDIPEGYSVSREKKERFSLILESASTNQTSMYLCASIARVAGANVLTFGAGSRLTVL.

The CDR3 loop reads CASSSGHSTDTQYF. CDR3 sequence (DNA): TGTGCCAGCAGCTCCGGACATAGCACAGATACGCAGTATTTT. V and J are TRBV11-3 and TRBJ2-3; tentative D call: TRBD1 (5 bases). The CDR3 is 14 amino acids. The germline gives CDR1 SGHNT, CDR2 YENEEA. V lost 4 bases and J lost 0, with 8 bases in between.

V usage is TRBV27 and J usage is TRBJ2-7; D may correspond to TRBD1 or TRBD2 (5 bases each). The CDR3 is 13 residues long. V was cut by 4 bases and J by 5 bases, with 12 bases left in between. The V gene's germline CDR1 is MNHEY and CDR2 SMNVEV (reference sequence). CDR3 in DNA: TGTGCCAGCAGTTCGGTCAGGGACCACGAGCAGTACTTC. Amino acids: CASSSVRDHEQYF.

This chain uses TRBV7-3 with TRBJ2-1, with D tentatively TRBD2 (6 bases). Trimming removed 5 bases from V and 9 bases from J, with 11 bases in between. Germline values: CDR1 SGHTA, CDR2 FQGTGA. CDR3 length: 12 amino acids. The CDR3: CASSPGLTEQFF. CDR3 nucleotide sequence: TGTGCCAGCAGCCCCGGACTAACTGAGCAGTTCTTC. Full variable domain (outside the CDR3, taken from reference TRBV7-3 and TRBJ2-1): GAGVSQTPSNKVTEKGKYVELRCDPISGHTALYWYRQSLGQGPEFLIYFQGTGAADDSGLPNDRFFAVRPEGSVSTLKIQRTERGDSAVYLCASSPGLTEQFFGPGTRLTVL.

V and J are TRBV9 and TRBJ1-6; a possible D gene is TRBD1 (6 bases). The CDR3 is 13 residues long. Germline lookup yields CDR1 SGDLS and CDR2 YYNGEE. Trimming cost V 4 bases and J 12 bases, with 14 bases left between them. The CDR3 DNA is TGTGCCAGCAGCTTAGGGGGGGGTGGACCCCTCCACTTT. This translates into CASSLGGGGPLHF.

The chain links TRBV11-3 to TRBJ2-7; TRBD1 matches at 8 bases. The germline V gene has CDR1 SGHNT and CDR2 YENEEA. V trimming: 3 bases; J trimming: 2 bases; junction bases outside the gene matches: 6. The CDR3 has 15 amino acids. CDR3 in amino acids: CASSFSGQGTYEQYF. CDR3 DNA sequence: TGTGCCAGCAGCTTTAGTGGACAGGGAACCTACGAGCAGTACTTC.

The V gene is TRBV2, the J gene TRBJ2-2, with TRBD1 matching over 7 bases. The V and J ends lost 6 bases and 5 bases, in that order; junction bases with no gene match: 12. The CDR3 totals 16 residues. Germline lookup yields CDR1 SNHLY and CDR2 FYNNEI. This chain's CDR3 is CASRLQGRLLTGELFF. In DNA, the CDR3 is TGTGCCAGCAGGCTACAGGGGAGATTGTTGACCGGGGAGCTGTTTTTT.

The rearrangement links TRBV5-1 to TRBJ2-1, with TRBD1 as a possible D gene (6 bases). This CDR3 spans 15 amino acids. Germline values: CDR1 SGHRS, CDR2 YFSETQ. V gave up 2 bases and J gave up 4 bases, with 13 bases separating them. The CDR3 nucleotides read TGCGCCAGCAGCTTCATGGGGGCGGTATACAATGAGCAGTTCTTC. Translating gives CASSFMGAVYNEQFF.

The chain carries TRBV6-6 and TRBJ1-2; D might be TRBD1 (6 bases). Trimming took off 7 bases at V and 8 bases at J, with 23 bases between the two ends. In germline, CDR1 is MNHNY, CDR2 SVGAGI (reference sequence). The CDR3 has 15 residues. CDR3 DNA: TGTGCCAGCAAACGGGCCCCGGGGGGCGATTGGGGCTACACCTTC. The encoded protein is CASKRAPGGDWGYTF.

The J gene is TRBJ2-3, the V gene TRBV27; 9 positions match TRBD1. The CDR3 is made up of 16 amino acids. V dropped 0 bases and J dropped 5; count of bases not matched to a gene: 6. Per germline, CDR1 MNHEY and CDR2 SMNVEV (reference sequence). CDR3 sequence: CASSLSGDRVVDTQYF. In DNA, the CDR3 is TGTGCCAGCAGTTTATCAGGGGACAGGGTAGTAGATACGCAGTATTTT.

CDR3 loop: CASSSVGGEQYF. Written as DNA, the CDR3 is TGTGCCAGCAGCTCCGTGGGGGGGGAGCAGTACTTC. The chain joins TRBV7-2 to TRBJ2-7; 7 bases align to TRBD2. The trim removed 4 bases at V and 7 bases at J, leaving 4 bases unmatched. From germline, CDR1 is SGHTA and CDR2 FQGNSA. The CDR3 contains 12 residues.

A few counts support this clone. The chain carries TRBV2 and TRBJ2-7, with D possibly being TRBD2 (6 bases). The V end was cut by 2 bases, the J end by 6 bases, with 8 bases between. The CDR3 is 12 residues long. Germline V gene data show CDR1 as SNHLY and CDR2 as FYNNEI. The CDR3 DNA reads TGTGCCAGCAGTGAAAGGACTACCGAGCAGTACTTC. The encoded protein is CASSERTTEQYF.

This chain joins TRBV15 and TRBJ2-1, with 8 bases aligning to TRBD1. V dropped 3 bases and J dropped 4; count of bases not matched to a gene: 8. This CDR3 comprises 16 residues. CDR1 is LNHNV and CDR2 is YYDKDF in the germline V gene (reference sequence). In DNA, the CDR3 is TGTGCCACCAGCAGGACGCCGGGGACAGGATACAATGAGCAGTTCTTC. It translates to CATSRTPGTGYNEQFF.

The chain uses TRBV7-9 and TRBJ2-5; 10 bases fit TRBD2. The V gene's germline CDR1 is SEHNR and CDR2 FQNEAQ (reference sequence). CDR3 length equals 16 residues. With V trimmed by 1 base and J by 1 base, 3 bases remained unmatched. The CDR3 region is CASSLGLAGSQETQYF. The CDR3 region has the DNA TGTGCCAGCAGCTTAGGACTAGCGGGTAGCCAAGAGACCCAGTACTTC.

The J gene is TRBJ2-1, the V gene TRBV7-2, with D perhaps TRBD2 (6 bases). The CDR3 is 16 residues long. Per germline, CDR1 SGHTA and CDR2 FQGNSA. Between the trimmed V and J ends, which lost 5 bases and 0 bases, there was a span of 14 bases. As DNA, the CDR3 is TGTGCCAGCAGCCCCCAGCGGGCGAGCTCCTACAATGAGCAGTTCTTC. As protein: CASSPQRASSYNEQFF.

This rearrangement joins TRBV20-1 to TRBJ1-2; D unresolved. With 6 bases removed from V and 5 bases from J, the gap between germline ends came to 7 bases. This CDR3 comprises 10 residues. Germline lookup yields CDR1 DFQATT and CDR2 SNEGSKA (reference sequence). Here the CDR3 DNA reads TGCAGTGCAGCTAGTTATGGCTACACCTTC. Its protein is CSAASYGYTF.

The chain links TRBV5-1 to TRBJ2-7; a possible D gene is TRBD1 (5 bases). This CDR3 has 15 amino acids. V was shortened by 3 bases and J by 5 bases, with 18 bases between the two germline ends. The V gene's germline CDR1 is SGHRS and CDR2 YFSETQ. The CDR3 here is CASSSRRVITDEQYF. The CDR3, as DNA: TGCGCCAGCAGCTCACGCAGGGTTATCACCGACGAGCAGTACTTC. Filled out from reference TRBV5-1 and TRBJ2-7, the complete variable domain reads KAGVTQTPRYLIKTRGQQVTLSCSPISGHRSVSWYQQTPGQGLQFLFEYFSETQRNKGNFPGRFSGRQFSNSRSEMNVSTLELGDSALYLCASSSRRVITDEQYFGPGTRLTVT.

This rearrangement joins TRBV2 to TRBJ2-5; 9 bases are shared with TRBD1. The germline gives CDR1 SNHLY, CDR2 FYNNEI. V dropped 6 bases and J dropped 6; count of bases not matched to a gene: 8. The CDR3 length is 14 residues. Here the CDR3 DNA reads TGTGCCAGCAGCTCAGACAGGGGGAGGAAGACCCAGTACTTC. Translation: CASSSDRGRKTQYF.

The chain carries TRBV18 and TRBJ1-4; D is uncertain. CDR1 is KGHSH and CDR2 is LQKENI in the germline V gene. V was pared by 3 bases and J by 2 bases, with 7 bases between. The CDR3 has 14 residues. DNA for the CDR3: TGTGCCAGCTCACCCCGGGGTACTAATGAAAAACTGTTTTTT. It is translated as CASSPRGTNEKLFF. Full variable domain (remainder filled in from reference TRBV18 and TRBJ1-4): NAGVMQNPRHLVRRRGQEARLRCSPMKGHSHVYWYRQLPEEGLKFMVYLQKENIIDESGMPKERFSAEFPKEGPSILRIQQVVRGDSAAYFCASSPRGTNEKLFFGSGTQLSVL.